What follows are 32 T cell receptor beta chains derived from one specimen sequenced in a study of T cell responses to AZD1222 COVID-19 vaccine. This table comes from immunoSEQ multiplex PCR, and its TCRdb copy is limited to in-frame clones, with some not included. Here the sample spans some 160,000 clones, roughly 90% being singletons. This material consisted of peripheral blood, taken on day 0 of AZD1222 vaccination. These receptors were taken from an adult in good health.

The chain has TRBV7-3 and TRBJ2-2; D assignment may be TRBD1 or TRBD2 (5 bases each). Germline CDR1 reads SGHTA; CDR2 reads FQGTGA. V was pared by 3 bases and J by 6 bases, with 5 bases between. The CDR3 is made up of 12 amino acids. In DNA form, the CDR3 reads TGTGCCAGCAGCTTGGGACCCGGGGAGCTGTTTTTT. Translation: CASSLGPGELFF.

The V and J genes are TRBV5-1 and TRBJ2-1; the match to TRBD2 covers 13 bases. There are 17 residues in the CDR3. The V gene's germline CDR1 is SGHRS and CDR2 YFSETQ. With 3 bases clipped from V and 7 bases from J, the junction kept 10 bases outside the gene matches. In DNA, the CDR3 is TGCGCCAGCAGCTCGGGACTAGCGGGGACGACGGGTAATGAGCAGTTCTTC. It encodes CASSSGLAGTTGNEQFF.

The chain is built from TRBV7-8 and TRBJ1-1; 11 bases align to TRBD1. The germline V gene has CDR1 SGHVS and CDR2 FQNEAQ. This CDR3 has 14 residues. After removal of 5 bases from V and 6 bases from J, the junction contained 5 bases not matched to a gene. DNA of the CDR3: TGTGCCAGCAGCACGGACAGGGGGCACCCTGAAGCTTTCTTT. Encoded protein: CASSTDRGHPEAFF.

The chain joins TRBV24-1 to TRBJ1-2; weak D call: TRBD1 (6 bases). Per germline, CDR1 KGHDR and CDR2 SFDVKD. This CDR3 has 13 residues. V dropped 10 bases and J dropped 4 bases, with 15 bases sitting between them. CDR3 sequence reads: CATSQQGGYGYTF. CDR3 DNA: TGTGCCACGAGCCAACAGGGAGGCTATGGCTACACCTTC.

This chain connects TRBV5-4 to TRBJ1-3, with D perhaps matching TRBD1 (5 bases). The CDR3 sequence is 15 residues long. V shed 3 bases and J shed 2 bases, with 12 bases lying between them. Germline loops: CDR1 SGHNT, CDR2 YYREEE (reference sequence). The chain's CDR3 is CASSWGGAAGNTIYF. CDR3 DNA sequence: TGTGCCAGCAGCTGGGGGGGAGCGGCTGGAAACACCATATATTTT.

The chain uses TRBV11-1 and TRBJ1-2; possible D gene TRBD1, 6 bases. CDR3 length: 16 amino acids. The V end lost 5 bases, the J end lost 6 bases, and 22 bases lay between the germline ends. CDR1 SGHAT and CDR2 FQDESV come from the germline V gene (reference sequence). CDR3 sequence (DNA): TGTGCCAGCAGCCGTATCGACAGGCTGGAGCCTCATGGCTACACCTTC. Its translation is CASSRIDRLEPHGYTF. The full variable domain, completed using reference TRBV11-1 and TRBJ1-2, is EAEVAQSPRYKITEKSQAVAFWCDPISGHATLYWYRQILGQGPELLVQFQDESVVDDSQLPKDRFSAERLKGVDSTLKIQPAELGDSAMYLCASSRIDRLEPHGYTFGSGTRLTVV.

The V and J genes are TRBV5-6 and TRBJ1-2; tentatively, D is TRBD1 (6 bases). Deletions cut 4 bases from V and 7 bases from J, with 14 bases between. The length of the CDR3 is 13 residues. Germline V gives CDR1 SGHDT, CDR2 YYEEEE. The DNA for the CDR3 is TGTGCCAGCAGCACCCCTGCGGGGGCTGGCTACACCTTC. It encodes CASSTPAGAGYTF.

The chain is built from TRBV7-2 and TRBJ1-3, with 7 bases matching TRBD1. V gave up 5 bases and J gave up 0 bases; unmatched junction bases: 4. This CDR3 is built from 15 residues. From germline, CDR1 is SGHTA and CDR2 FQGNSA. CDR3: CASSTGVRSGNTIYF. CDR3 nucleotide sequence: TGTGCCAGCAGCACAGGGGTTCGCTCTGGAAACACCATATATTTT. Full variable domain (outside the CDR3, taken from reference TRBV7-2 and TRBJ1-3): GAGVSQSPSNKVTEKGKDVELRCDPISGHTALYWYRQSLGQGLEFLIYFQGNSAPDKSGLPSDRFSAERTGGSVSTLTIQRTQQEDSAVYLCASSTGVRSGNTIYFGEGSWLTVV.

The chain uses TRBV30 and TRBJ1-2; perhaps TRBD1 as D (5 bases). The germline V gene encodes CDR1 GTSNPN and CDR2 SVGIG (reference sequence). V lost 1 base and J lost 4, with 10 bases in between. The length of the CDR3 is 13 residues. The CDR3 DNA sequence: TGTGCCTGGAGTGCGGGACTAATCTATGGCTACACCTTC. Protein product: CAWSAGLIYGYTF.

The chain links TRBV6-2 or TRBV6-3 to TRBJ2-3; maybe TRBD2 (6 bases). CDR1 and CDR2 (germline): MNHEY, SVGEGT. This CDR3 is 15 amino acids long. Trimming took 6 bases from V and 2 from J, leaving 15 bases between them. Here the CDR3 DNA reads TGTGCCAGCAGCCCAGGGCGGCGGGACACAGATACGCAGTATTTT. This translates into CASSPGRRDTDTQYF.

V is TRBV7-6 and J is TRBJ1-3, with unresolved D. The length of the CDR3 is 16 residues. V was cut by 5 bases and J by 0 bases, with 14 bases left in between. Germline V CDR1 and CDR2: SGHVS, FNYEAQ. DNA of the CDR3: TGTGCCAGCAGCCCCCGCCGGATGTTCTCTGGAAACACCATATATTTT. Translation gives CASSPRRMFSGNTIYF.

The V call is TRBV14, the J call TRBJ2-7; D might be TRBD1 (5 bases). V gave up 0 bases and J gave up 3 bases, with 12 bases separating them. CDR1 and CDR2 from the germline V gene are SGHDN and FVKESK. CDR3 length: 15 residues. CDR3 in amino acids: CASSQDWQGIYEQYF. CDR3 coding DNA: TGTGCCAGCAGCCAAGATTGGCAGGGTATCTACGAGCAGTACTTC.

The genes are TRBV15 and TRBJ1-5; D is possibly TRBD1 (5 bases). The V and J ends lost 0 bases and 2 bases respectively, with 11 bases between them. Per germline, CDR1 LNHNV and CDR2 YYDKDF (reference sequence). This CDR3 has 16 residues. For the CDR3, the DNA is TGTGCCACCAGCAGAGATACAGGAGGTGGCAATCAGCCCCAGCATTTT. It specifies CATSRDTGGGNQPQHF.

This clone was found a few times. The rearrangement joins TRBV21-1 to TRBJ1-2. TRBV21-1 is a documented pseudogene. The CDR3 is made up of 12 amino acids. This chain's CDR3 is CASSKKLGGYTF. The CDR3 coding sequence is TGTGCCAGCAGCAAAAAGTTGGGTGGCTACACCTTC.

This rearrangement joins TRBV5-4 to TRBJ2-3, with D possibly being TRBD2 (5 bases). Germline V gene lookup returns CDR1 SGHNT and CDR2 YYREEE (reference sequence). V lost 4 bases and J lost 0, with 12 bases in between. This CDR3 is built from 15 residues. This CDR3 is CASSPDLASTDTQYF. In nucleotides, the CDR3 is TGTGCCAGCAGCCCGGACTTAGCTAGCACAGATACGCAGTATTTT.

The CDR3 DNA follows: TGTGCCAGTAAAGGGACAGGGGTAAATTCACCCCTCCACTTT. Translating gives CASKGTGVNSPLHF. The chain is built from TRBV19 and TRBJ1-6; 10 positions agree with TRBD1. The V and J ends lost 7 bases and 7 bases, in that order; junction bases with no gene match: 4. CDR1 and CDR2 from the germline V gene are LNHDA and SQIVND (reference sequence). The CDR3 consists of 14 residues.

In its sample, this clone was seen many times. The J gene is TRBJ1-2, the V gene TRBV28, with TRBD1 matching over 11 bases. The germline V gene has CDR1 MDHEN and CDR2 SYDVKM. This CDR3 spans 12 amino acids. Trimming cost V 10 bases and J 7 bases; bases outside gene matches: 5. CDR3 DNA: TGTGCCACCGGGACAGGGGGTCTTGGCTACACCTTC. Translating it yields CATGTGGLGYTF.

The chain joins TRBV6-5 to TRBJ2-2; D is unclear. V was clipped by 4 bases and J by 4 bases, with 7 bases between them. The CDR3 contains 13 residues. Germline CDR1 MNHEY, CDR2 SVGAGI. The CDR3 nucleotides are TGTGCCAGCAGTTTCGACATCACCGGGGAGCTGTTTTTT. It translates to CASSFDITGELFF.

The CDR3 spells CASSLPGGAAYGYTF. In DNA, the CDR3 is TGTGCCAGCAGCCTACCGGGGGGGGCGGCATATGGCTACACCTTC. This chain uses TRBV28 with TRBJ1-2, with D perhaps matching TRBD1 (6 bases). Germline V CDR1 and CDR2: MDHEN, SYDVKM. The CDR3 is made up of 15 amino acids. Deletions cut 6 bases from V and 5 bases from J, with 19 bases between.

This clone showed up just a few times. The chain couples TRBV6-2 or TRBV6-3 to TRBJ1-2; TRBD1 matches at 8 bases. CDR1 and CDR2 from the germline V gene are MNHEY and SVGEGT. V was clipped by 4 bases and J by 8 bases; unmatched bases: 3. The CDR3 covers 12 residues. The CDR3 is CASSWTGWGYTF. The CDR3 DNA sequence: TGTGCCAGCAGTTGGACAGGGTGGGGCTACACCTTC.

The rearrangement joins TRBV3-1 (or the pseudogene TRBV3-2) to TRBJ2-3; perhaps TRBD2 as D (6 bases). CDR3 length: 16 residues. Trimming removed 3 bases at V and 1 base at J, with 14 bases between. From germline, CDR1 is LGHDT and CDR2 YNNKEL (reference sequence). The CDR3 nucleotides read TGTGCCAGCAGCCATTCTGCAACGGGGGGCACAGATACGCAGTATTTT. This encodes CASSHSATGGTDTQYF.

There are a few counts of this clone. The chain combines TRBV5-1 with TRBJ1-4; the D gene is possibly TRBD1 (6 bases). The V and J ends lost 4 bases and 0 bases respectively, with 13 bases between them. CDR1 and CDR2 from the germline V gene are SGHRS and YFSETQ. This CDR3 contains 16 residues. This chain's CDR3 is CASSTGTPATNEKLFF. The CDR3 region has the DNA TGCGCCAGCAGCACCGGGACACCTGCAACTAATGAAAAACTGTTTTTT.

The rearrangement links TRBV10-3 to TRBJ2-7, with D perhaps TRBD1 (5 bases). This CDR3 contains 13 residues. V was pared by 5 bases and J by 3 bases, with 11 bases between. The V gene's germline CDR1 is ENHRY and CDR2 SYGVKD. CDR3 loop: CAISNRPDYEQYF. CDR3 coding DNA: TGTGCCATCAGTAACAGGCCAGACTACGAGCAGTACTTC.

The rearrangement uses TRBV29-1 and TRBJ2-5, with 12 nucleotides matching TRBD2. There are 19 residues in the CDR3. The V gene's germline CDR1 is SQVTM and CDR2 ANQGSEA. Germline trimming cut 4 bases from V and 7 bases from J; bases unmatched to any gene: 22. The CDR3 protein is CSVAGNSQRLAGDRGTQYF. The CDR3 DNA is TGCAGCGTTGCAGGGAACAGCCAGCGACTAGCGGGAGACCGCGGGACCCAGTACTTC.

The chain couples TRBV6-4 to TRBJ2-3; D possibly corresponds to TRBD1 (5 bases). This CDR3 comprises 15 residues. In germline, CDR1 is MRHNA, CDR2 SNTAGT. V was pared by 2 bases and J by 3 bases, with 12 bases between. The CDR3 here is CASSDGGAETDTQYF. The CDR3 bases are TGTGCCAGCAGTGACGGTGGGGCCGAGACAGATACGCAGTATTTT.

The rearrangement uses TRBV28 and TRBJ1-2; D is possibly TRBD1 (6 bases). CDR1 MDHEN and CDR2 SYDVKM come from the germline V gene. The V end was cut by 4 bases, the J end by 0 bases, with 21 bases between. There are 18 residues in the CDR3. The DNA for the CDR3 is TGTGCCAGCAGTTCCGGGGGCCTATTCAACCGGGCTAACTATGGCTACACCTTC. This translates into CASSSGGLFNRANYGYTF.

The gene calls are TRBV4-1 and TRBJ1-2; a weak D match, TRBD1 (5 bases). Germline V gene data show CDR1 as MGHRA and CDR2 as YSYEKL. This CDR3 is 14 amino acids long. Trimming removed 4 bases from V and 1 base from J, with 10 bases in between. The CDR3: CASSPGGYNYGYTF. In DNA form, the CDR3 reads TGCGCCAGCAGCCCCGGGGGGTATAACTATGGCTACACCTTC.

The J gene is TRBJ1-3, the V gene TRBV10-1, with D unclear. The germline CDR1 and CDR2 sequences are WNHNN and SYGVQD (reference sequence). V was trimmed by 3 bases and J by 4 bases, leaving 10 bases between them. The CDR3 sequence is 14 residues long. Here the CDR3 reads CASSDGGEGNTIYF. For the CDR3, the DNA is TGCGCCAGCAGTGACGGTGGGGAAGGAAACACCATATATTTT.

This clone has only one observation. The chain couples TRBV5-5 to TRBJ1-4, with TRBD1 as a possible D gene (6 bases). Trimming cost V 1 base and J 8 bases, with 12 bases left between them. Per germline, CDR1 SGHKS and CDR2 YYEKEE (reference sequence). The CDR3 length is 14 residues. CDR3 in amino acids: CASSLTGSGEKLFF. The CDR3 nucleotides are TGTGCCAGCAGCTTGACAGGGTCGGGGGAAAAACTGTTTTTT.

The chain employs TRBV15 and TRBJ2-1; 10 nucleotides line up with TRBD2. CDR3 length equals 14 residues. CDR1 and CDR2 (germline): LNHNV, YYDKDF (reference sequence). J gave up 13 bases and V 1 base, and 7 bases lay outside the gene matches. CDR3 in DNA: TGTGCCACCAGCAGAGTCGGAGCGGGAGGGCTTCAGTTCTTC. Encoded protein: CATSRVGAGGLQFF.

This chain connects TRBV9 to TRBJ1-1, with D hard to call. This CDR3 contains 13 residues. V lost 0 bases and J lost 0, with 3 bases in between. Germline V gives CDR1 SGDLS, CDR2 YYNGEE. The CDR3 sequence: CASSVVVNTEAFF. The CDR3 coding sequence is TGTGCCAGCAGCGTAGTGGTGAACACTGAAGCTTTCTTT.

J is TRBJ1-5 and V is TRBV3-1 (or the pseudogene TRBV3-2); D possibly corresponds to TRBD1 (6 bases). The V gene lost 0 bases and the J gene lost 4 bases, with 7 bases spanning the gap. There are 14 residues in the CDR3. Germline-derived CDR1 and CDR2 are LGHDT and YNNKEL (reference sequence). For the CDR3, the DNA is TGTGCCAGCAGCCAAGAGGGGGCAAATCAGCCCCAGCATTTT. It yields the protein CASSQEGANQPQHF.